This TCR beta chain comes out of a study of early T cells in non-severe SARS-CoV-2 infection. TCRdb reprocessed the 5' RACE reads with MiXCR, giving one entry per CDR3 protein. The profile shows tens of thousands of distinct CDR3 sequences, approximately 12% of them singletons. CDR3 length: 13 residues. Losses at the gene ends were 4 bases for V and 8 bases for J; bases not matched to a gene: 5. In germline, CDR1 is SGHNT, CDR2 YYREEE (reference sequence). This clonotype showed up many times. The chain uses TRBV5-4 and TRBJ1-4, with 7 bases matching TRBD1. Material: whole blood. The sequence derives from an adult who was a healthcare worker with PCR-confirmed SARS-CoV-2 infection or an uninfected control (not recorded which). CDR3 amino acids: CASSRGTAEKLFF. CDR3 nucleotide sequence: TGTGCCAGCAGCCGAGGGACAGCCGAAAAACTGTTTTTT.